Many counts were recorded for the clone carrying this T cell receptor (beta chain). Its antigen is currently unknown. The data were taken from a study of regulatory T cells in long-lasting Graves disease. Study details: With positive TSH receptor antibodies and over 5 years of antithyroid drugs, Graves' disease was considered persistent.

The time point denotes: persistent/refractory GD, antithyroid drugs over 5 years with positive TRAb. The TCR library was made from RNA extracted from PBMCs. Doctors identified Graves' disease using the American Thyroid Association guidelines. With iRepertoire HTBI primers and Arm-PCR of CDR3 regions, TCR beta libraries were built. In TCRdb, the multiplex PCR reads were re-called with MiXCR into one record per CDR3 protein. The sample consists of around 460,000 distinct CDR3 sequences, around a fifth of them appearing once. V trimming: 6 bases; J trimming: 5 bases; junction bases outside the gene matches: 16. From germline, CDR1 is SGHAT and CDR2 FQNNGV. The CDR3 has 16 amino acids. Study outcomes and limitations: Repertoires from persistent disease leaned toward TRBV28, TRBJ1-2 and TRBJ2-5.

This sample comprised peripheral blood mononuclear cells (PBMCs), obtained when the disease was refractory, from a patient treated with antithyroid drugs. The sequence was collected from a female donor with Graves disease. This chain uses TRBV11-2 with TRBJ2-7, with 7 bases identical to TRBD1. CDR3 region: CASRIGRGKGYDEQYF. The CDR3, as DNA: TGTGCCAGCAGGATCGGCAGGGGGAAGGGATACGACGAGCAGTACTTC.